Shown below are 7 T cell receptor beta chains from a single sample sequenced in a study of cytomegalovirus exposure and HLA in healthy donors. The PCR was carried out with 60 Vbeta primers and 13 Jbeta primers. Here immunoSEQ multiplex PCR was the method, and the copy in TCRdb shows in-frame clones only, minus some. Among some 120,000 clones, around three quarters were seen once, and the ten largest hold roughly 3.5%. The sequenced sample was PBMCs. All receptors come from a woman in her forties or fifties in good health and CMV-seronegative.

This sequence joins TRBV10-3 and TRBJ2-1; D is perhaps TRBD1 (6 bases). V was cut by 0 bases and J by 5 bases, with 11 bases left in between. The CDR3 has 15 residues. CDR1 and CDR2 from the germline V gene are ENHRY and SYGVKD. The CDR3 loop is CAISESRGGHNEQFF. The CDR3, as DNA: TGTGCCATCAGTGAGTCCAGGGGCGGCCACAATGAGCAGTTCTTC.

The CDR3 DNA sequence: TGCGCCAGCAGCCAAGAGGCGACTAGCGGGACCTACGAGCAGTACTTC. It translates to CASSQEATSGTYEQYF. V is TRBV4-3 and J is TRBJ2-5; TRBD2 aligns across 11 bases. The closer fit of TRBJ2-7 to the DNA end suggests the J call may be wrong. Per germline, CDR1 LGHNA and CDR2 YSLEER. This CDR3 spans 16 amino acids.

This chain links TRBV4-1 with TRBJ2-3; 12 positions agree with TRBD1. The CDR3 length is 19 residues. Trimming took 1 base from V and 4 from J; bases not matched to a gene: 12. In germline, CDR1 is MGHRA, CDR2 YSYEKL. CDR3 in amino acids: CASSQGALSGTGGPDTQYF. For the CDR3, the DNA is TGCGCCAGCAGCCAAGGGGCCCTGTCCGGGACAGGGGGCCCAGATACGCAGTATTTT.

The rearrangement links TRBV28 to TRBJ1-2; TRBD1 might be the D (6 bases). Germline CDR1 and CDR2: MDHEN and SYDVKM. The CDR3 covers 16 residues. Between the trimmed V and J ends, which lost 5 bases and 0 bases, there was a span of 16 bases. CDR3 protein: CASSETGLSANYGYTF. As DNA, the CDR3 is TGTGCCAGCAGTGAGACAGGCCTGTCAGCTAACTATGGCTACACCTTC.

The chain links TRBV4-1 to TRBJ2-7; 7 bases line up with TRBD2. CDR3 length equals 18 residues. The trim removed 0 bases at V and 3 bases at J, leaving 14 bases unmatched. Germline V gene lookup returns CDR1 MGHRA and CDR2 YSYEKL. As DNA, the CDR3 is TGCGCCAGCAGCCAAGAGACGCTTGTGTTTTGGGAGGGCTACGAGCAGTACTTC. It yields the protein CASSQETLVFWEGYEQYF.

This rearrangement joins TRBV28 to TRBJ2-7; TRBD2 agrees at 9 bases. The germline V gene encodes CDR1 MDHEN and CDR2 SYDVKM. This CDR3 region has 15 residues. Trimming at V came to 5 bases and at J to 5 bases, leaving 10 bases not matched to a gene. CDR3 nucleotides: TGTGCCAGCAGTCGTATAGCGGGAGTGGGCCACGAGCAGTACTTC. Its translation: CASSRIAGVGHEQYF.

This rearrangement joins TRBV5-6 to TRBJ2-3; D gene unclear. Trimming took off 0 bases at V and 0 bases at J, with 8 bases between the two ends. Germline lookup yields CDR1 SGHDT and CDR2 YYEEEE. The CDR3 has 15 amino acids. The CDR3 loop reads CASSLGPTSTDTQYF. In DNA, the CDR3 is TGTGCCAGCAGCTTGGGTCCGACTAGCACAGATACGCAGTATTTT.